A single sample gave rise to the 24 T cell receptor beta chains below, sequenced in a study of Graves' ophthalmopathy and Graves' hyperthyroidism (dated by TCRdb to the late 2010s). This sample was sequenced with an Illumina HiSeq 2000. For repertoire sequencing, TCR beta CDR3 regions were amplified from RNA transcripts. The first round was an RT-PCR using HTBI primers with the Qiagen OneStep RT-PCR kit, and this first round was followed by a second-round multiplex PCR, then size selection and purification. Using fastp at Q25 and MiXCR, TCRdb reprocessed the public reads and kept productive beta chains. One record per CDR3 amino acid sequence lists the most common genes and DNA. The sample has some 1.1 million distinct CDR3 sequences on record, 35% to 45% of them singletons. The ten largest clones add up to 11% of the sample. The sequenced material came from peripheral blood or thyroid tissue (not recorded which). The receptors stem from an adult man with Graves' hyperthyroidism.

This clonotype turned up a few times. V usage is TRBV27 and J usage is TRBJ1-4, with D perhaps TRBD1 (6 bases). Trimming removed 10 bases from V and 7 bases from J, with 16 bases in between. There are 13 residues in the CDR3. Germline V gene data show CDR1 as MNHEY and CDR2 as SMNVEV (reference sequence). In nucleotides, the CDR3 is TGTGCCACCGAGGGGGGCGCCGGTGAAAAACTGTTTTTT. Translating it yields CATEGGAGEKLFF.

This rearrangement joins TRBV15 to TRBJ1-5, with a weak D call TRBD1 (6 bases). The V end was cut by 5 bases, the J end by 2 bases, with 22 bases between. Germline loops: CDR1 LNHNV, CDR2 YYDKDF (reference sequence). CDR3 size: 18 residues. The CDR3 DNA reads TGTGCCACCAGCTATGCCGGGAGGCTGAAGGGGGGCAATCAGCCCCAGCATTTT. It specifies CATSYAGRLKGGNQPQHF.

The CDR3 protein is CASSLEGQPNYGYTF. Written as DNA, the CDR3 is TGCGCCAGCAGCTTGGAGGGACAGCCTAACTATGGCTACACCTTC. The chain links TRBV5-1 to TRBJ1-2, with 7 bases matching TRBD1. Germline CDR1 is SGHRS and CDR2 is YFSETQ. Losses at the gene ends were 0 bases for V and 0 bases for J; bases not matched to a gene: 2. The CDR3 extends over 15 amino acids.

This clonotype was seen ten or more times. The V and J genes are TRBV20-1 and TRBJ1-5; no reliable D call. Germline assignment: CDR1 DFQATT and CDR2 SNEGSKA (reference sequence). V was cut by 5 bases and J by 6 bases, with 11 bases left in between. This CDR3 has 12 amino acids. The CDR3, as DNA: TGCAGTGCTTGGGAAGGTATTCAGCCCCAGCATTTT. This gives the protein CSAWEGIQPQHF.

V and J are TRBV11-2 and TRBJ2-1, with 7 bases identical to TRBD2. Germline-derived CDR1 and CDR2 are SGHAT and FQNNGV. J was trimmed by 10 bases and V by 3 bases; bases with no gene match: 6. The CDR3 length is 13 residues. The CDR3 coding sequence is TGTGCCAGCAGCTTTGATTGGGGGGGGGAGCAGTTCTTC. It codes for CASSFDWGGEQFF.

This clonotype appeared a few times. The V call is TRBV11-2, the J call TRBJ2-5, with TRBD1 matching 7 bases. After removal of 5 bases from V and 3 bases from J, the junction contained 6 bases not matched to a gene. CDR1 SGHAT and CDR2 FQNNGV come from the germline V gene. The CDR3 consists of 14 residues. CDR3 region: CASSVRQGKETQYF. The DNA for the CDR3 is TGTGCCAGCAGCGTCCGACAGGGAAAAGAGACCCAGTACTTC.

On this clonotype itself: A much larger clonotype is one base distant, so this may be a read error. This sequence joins TRBV3-1 and TRBJ1-5; D is ambiguous. V lost 2 bases to trimming and J lost 1 base, with 3 bases between them. The CDR3 is 13 amino acids. CDR1 is LGHDT, CDR2 YNNKEL, per germline (reference sequence). The CDR3 nucleotides read TGTGCCAGCAGCCAACAGAGCAATCAGCCCCAGCATTTT. It is translated as CASSQQSNQPQHF.

A word on this clonotype: This may come from a read error, since a much larger clone is one base off. The chain links TRBV14 to TRBJ1-2, with TRBD1 identical over 7 bases. Per the germline V gene, CDR1 is SGHDN and CDR2 is FVKESK. Unmatched junction bases numbered 14, after V lost 4 bases and J lost 6 bases. The CDR3 is 16 residues long. The CDR3 nucleotides read TGTGCCAGCAGCCGCCTGACAGGGACATCTAAGCATGGCTACACCTTC. It encodes CASSRLTGTSKHGYTF.

This clonotype occurred a few times. This chain joins TRBV6-5 and TRBJ2-7; D gene uncertain. Trimming took off 5 bases at V and 3 bases at J, with 14 bases between the two ends. This CDR3 has 14 residues. Germline V gene data show CDR1 as MNHEY and CDR2 as SVGAGI. CDR3 bases: TGTGCCAGCAGTGGGGTCCCGGAGAGCTACGAGCAGTACTTC. Protein sequence: CASSGVPESYEQYF.

About this clonotype: A read error is likely, as this CDR3 ends without the conserved phenylalanine or tryptophan. This chain uses TRBV4-3 with TRBJ1-1; TRBD1 matches at 8 bases. CDR3 length: 17 amino acids. After removal of 1 base from V and 5 bases from J, the junction contained 12 bases not matched to a gene. The germline V gene has CDR1 LGHNA and CDR2 YSLEER. The CDR3 loop is CASSQVSRGRQATEAFL. CDR3 coding DNA: TGCGCCAGCAGCCAAGTTAGCAGGGGGCGGCAGGCTACTGAAGCTTTCCTT.

The CDR3 protein is CASKKGGGWALNTEAFF. Here the CDR3 DNA reads TGTGCCAGCAAGAAGGGAGGGGGTTGGGCTCTGAACACTGAAGCTTTCTTT. J is TRBJ1-1 and V is TRBV10-3, with a weak D call TRBD1 (6 bases). CDR1 ENHRY and CDR2 SYGVKD come from the germline V gene. The CDR3 sequence is 17 residues long. V was clipped by 10 bases and J by 0 bases, with 24 bases between them.

The chain couples TRBV20-1 to TRBJ1-5; D uncertain. V dropped 2 bases and J dropped 2 bases, with 10 bases sitting between them. The length of the CDR3 is 14 residues. CDR1 DFQATT and CDR2 SNEGSKA come from the germline V gene (reference sequence). CDR3 sequence: CSARKGGGNQPQHF. CDR3 DNA: TGCAGTGCTAGAAAGGGAGGCGGCAATCAGCCCCAGCATTTT.

The chain recombines TRBV19 with TRBJ2-7; D is possibly TRBD1 (5 bases). The CDR3 extends over 15 amino acids. The germline V and J ends were trimmed by 1 base and 2 bases, with 12 bases remaining between them. From germline, CDR1 is LNHDA and CDR2 SQIVND (reference sequence). Here the CDR3 reads CASSIALQGTYEQYF. CDR3 bases: TGTGCCAGTAGTATAGCCTTGCAGGGAACCTACGAGCAGTACTTC.

This clonotype came up many times. V usage is TRBV10-2 and J usage is TRBJ1-6; unclear D gene. CDR1 and CDR2 from the germline V gene are WSHSY and SAAADI. Trimming stripped 6 bases from V and 0 bases from J, with 12 bases between. CDR3 length equals 16 residues. The CDR3: CASSSGPSSYNSPLHF. The CDR3 DNA follows: TGCGCCAGCAGCTCCGGGCCGAGCTCCTATAATTCACCCCTCCACTTT.

This clonotype was detected many times. This rearrangement joins TRBV5-1 to TRBJ2-5, with 8 bases lining up with TRBD1. Germline CDR1 is SGHRS and CDR2 is YFSETQ. The junction had 5 bases not matched to a gene; V was cut back by 2 bases and J by 5 bases. The CDR3 has 14 residues. CDR3 residues: CASSFLTGEETQYF. The CDR3 DNA follows: TGCGCCAGCAGCTTCCTGACAGGGGAGGAGACCCAGTACTTC.

Turning to this clonotype: A much more abundant neighbour one base away suggests this may be a read error. V and J are TRBV12-3 or TRBV12-4 and TRBJ1-5, with D unclear. The CDR3 runs 13 residues. The CDR3 DNA reads as TGTGCCGGCAGTGTCAGTTTTGCTCAGCCCCAGCATTTT. It codes for CAGSVSFAQPQHF.

This clonotype came up many times. CDR3 in amino acids: CATSPASGSDGELFF. CDR3 DNA: TGTGCCACCTCGCCGGCTAGCGGGAGTGACGGGGAGCTGTTTTTT. This chain uses TRBV10-3 with TRBJ2-2; 10 positions agree with TRBD2. V lost 10 bases and J lost 7; bases outside the gene matches: 12. The CDR3 is made up of 15 amino acids. Germline V CDR1 and CDR2: ENHRY, SYGVKD.

This clonotype has just one count. The DNA is left out, because the CDR3 cannot be placed on it with certainty; the CDR3 is given as TCRdb lists it. The genes are TRBV20-1 and TRBJ1-2; the table names TRBD1, a call not compared with the DNA. The CDR3 extends over 22 residues, inclusive of both ends. Germline CDR1 DFQATT, CDR2 SNEGSKA (reference sequence). This chain's CDR3 is CSASGDTEAFFGQGTSNYGYTF.

Many counts were recorded for this clonotype. The rearrangement joins TRBV28 to TRBJ2-7, with 11 bases identical to TRBD1. The CDR3 loop spans 14 amino acids. The germline V gene encodes CDR1 MDHEN and CDR2 SYDVKM. V dropped 6 bases and J dropped 5; count of bases not matched to a gene: 6. CDR3 DNA: TGTGCCAGCAGGCCGGACAGGGGGCTCAACGAGCAGTACTTC. It encodes CASRPDRGLNEQYF.

The chain carries TRBV10-2 and TRBJ2-7; 9 bases are a match to TRBD2. V trimming: 4 bases; J trimming: 9 bases; junction bases outside the gene matches: 16. CDR1 and CDR2 from the germline V gene are WSHSY and SAAADI. This CDR3 contains 16 residues. In DNA, the CDR3 is TGCGCCAGCAGTGCCGGACTAGCTGGGACTAGCCTCGGGCAGTACTTC. Translating it yields CASSAGLAGTSLGQYF.

This clonotype was seen once. The chain has TRBV10-3 and TRBJ1-5; unclear D gene. V was cut by 3 bases and J by 2 bases, with 8 bases left in between. This CDR3 has 14 residues. Germline CDR1 reads ENHRY; CDR2 reads SYGVKD. The DNA of the CDR3 is TGTGCCATCAGTGACTGGGGAGGCAATCAGCCCCAGCATTTT. Translated: CAISDWGGNQPQHF.

In nucleotides, the CDR3 is TGTGCCAGCAGCGTTGTATCAGGGGGCAACGGCGGCTACACCTTC. Amino acid sequence: CASSVVSGGNGGYTF. This sequence joins TRBV7-9 and TRBJ1-2; 8 bases match TRBD1. The CDR3 has 15 residues. Per germline, CDR1 SEHNR and CDR2 FQNEAQ (reference sequence). Trimming at V came to 5 bases and at J to 8 bases, leaving 13 bases not matched to a gene.

The chain carries TRBV7-2 and TRBJ1-5, with D uncertain. Germline CDR1 and CDR2: SGHTA and FQGNSA. There are 16 residues in the CDR3. Trimming stripped 0 bases from V and 0 bases from J, with 9 bases between. The CDR3 DNA reads as TGTGCCAGCAGCTTAGCGGCGGGGATTAGCAATCAGCCCCAGCATTTT. Protein sequence: CASSLAAGISNQPQHF.

In its sample, this clonotype was seen a few times. The gene calls are TRBV30 and TRBJ1-5; tentatively, D is TRBD1 (5 bases). The CDR3 totals 15 residues. Germline lookup yields CDR1 GTSNPN and CDR2 SVGIG (reference sequence). Trimming cost V 8 bases and J 2 bases, with 19 bases left between them. The CDR3 region has the DNA TGTGCCGGGTCTGACAGTCTGGGGGGCAATCAGCCCCAGCATTTT. Its translation is CAGSDSLGGNQPQHF.